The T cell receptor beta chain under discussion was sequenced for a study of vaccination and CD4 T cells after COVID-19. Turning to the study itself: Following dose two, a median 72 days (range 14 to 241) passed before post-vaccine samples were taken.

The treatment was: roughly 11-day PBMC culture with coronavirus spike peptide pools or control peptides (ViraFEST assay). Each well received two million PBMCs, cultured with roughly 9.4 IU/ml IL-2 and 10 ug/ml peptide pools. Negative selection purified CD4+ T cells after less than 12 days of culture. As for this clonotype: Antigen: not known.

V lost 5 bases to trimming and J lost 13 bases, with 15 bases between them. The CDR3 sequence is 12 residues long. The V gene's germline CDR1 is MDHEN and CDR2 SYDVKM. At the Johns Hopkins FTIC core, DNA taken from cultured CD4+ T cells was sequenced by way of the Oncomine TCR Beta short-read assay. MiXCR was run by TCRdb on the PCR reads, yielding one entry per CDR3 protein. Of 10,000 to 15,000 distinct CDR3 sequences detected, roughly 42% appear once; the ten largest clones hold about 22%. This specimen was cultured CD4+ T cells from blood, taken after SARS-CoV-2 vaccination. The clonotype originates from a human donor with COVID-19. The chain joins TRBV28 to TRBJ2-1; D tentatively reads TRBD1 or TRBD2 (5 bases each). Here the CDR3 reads CASSPRGRRQFF. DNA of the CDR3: TGTGCCAGCAGTCCCCGGGGCCGGCGACAGTTCTTC.